This is a list of T cell receptor beta chains from one sample in a study of T-cell reconstitution after alpha-beta-depleted transplantation in children. One entry per CDR3 protein results from TCRdb running MiXCR on the PCR reads. The sample records around 500,000 distinct CDR3 sequences, about an eighth being singletons. The sample was PBMCs from the stem cell graft donor, taken from the stem cell graft. The source of these receptors is a human donor who donated a stem cell graft to a child with combined immunodeficiency. CDR3s include the opening cysteine and the closing phenylalanine or tryptophan. The order of the fields is J gene, D gene, V gene, clone size, CDR3 protein, CDR3 DNA. The D gene is left open where the match is weak. The listing skips clone size in some rows; elsewhere it reads once, few, many or a size class.

TRBJ2-2	TRBD1	TRBV5-1	many	CASSLTGVVGELFF	TGCGCCAGCAGCTTGACAGGGGTAGTCGGGGAGCTGTTTTTT
TRBJ2-7	TRBD2	TRBV5-4	few	CASSSSSAGLRGQYF	TGTGCCAGCAGCTCGAGTTCAGCGGGATTACGAGGGCAGTACTTC
TRBJ2-5	.	TRBV4-3	.	CASSQEEGPDQETQYF	TGCGCCAGCAGCCAAGAGGAAGGACCGGACCAAGAGACCCAGTACTTC
TRBJ1-3	.	TRBV4-1	.	CASSQDVGIFGNTIYF	TGCGCCAGCAGCCAAGATGTGGGGATCTTTGGAAACACCATATATTTT
TRBJ2-5	.	TRBV24-1	few	CATMKLRQVETETQYF	TGTGCCACCATGAAACTCCGACAGGTCGAGACAGAGACCCAGTACTTC
TRBJ2-1	.	TRBV3-1	few	CASSHEVGQGGSEQFF	TGTGCCAGCAGCCACGAAGTCGGGCAGGGGGGAAGTGAGCAGTTCTTC
TRBJ2-1	TRBD2	TRBV27	.	CASSPWSGNSYNEQFF	TGTGCCAGCAGTCCCTGGAGCGGGAACTCCTACAATGAGCAGTTCTTC
TRBJ2-7	.	TRBV12-3/TRBV12-4	many	CASSRTWSYEQYF	TGTGCCAGCAGTCGGACCTGGAGCTACGAGCAGTACTTC
TRBJ2-3	.	TRBV28	.	CASSRPPDTQYF	TGTGCCAGCAGTCGACCCCCAGATACGCAGTATTTT
TRBJ2-3	.	TRBV12-3/TRBV12-4	many	CASRTDSTDTQYF	TGTGCCAGCAGAACTGACAGCACAGATACGCAGTATTTT
TRBJ1-5	.	TRBV27	few	CASSNRVNQPQHF	TGTGCCAGCAGCAACAGGGTGAATCAGCCCCAGCATTTT
TRBJ1-1	.	TRBV12-3/TRBV12-4	many	CASSLAGTPEAFF	TGTGCCAGCAGTTTAGCGGGGACCCCTGAAGCTTTCTTT
TRBJ2-7	TRBD1	TRBV6-1	many	CASSAWGQGVLNEQYF	TGTGCCAGCAGTGCTTGGGGACAGGGCGTTTTAAACGAGCAGTACTTC
TRBJ2-1	TRBD1	TRBV7-2	few	CASSLESQGANNEQFF	TGTGCCAGCAGCTTGGAATCACAGGGGGCGAACAATGAGCAGTTCTTC
TRBJ2-7	.	TRBV6-5	many	CASSRGAYEQYF	TGTGCCAGCAGTCGGGGTGCCTACGAGCAGTACTTC
TRBJ2-7	.	TRBV6-1	few	CASSLSRDNMEEGSYEQYF	TGTGCCAGCAGCTTAAGCCGGGACAACATGGAAGAGGGGTCCTACGAGCAGTACTTC
TRBJ2-7	.	TRBV9	.	CASSVAGAPYEQYF	TGTGCCAGCAGCGTAGCGGGGGCCCCCTACGAGCAGTACTTC
TRBJ2-7	.	TRBV14	few	CASSQEFRGFPPREQYF	TGTGCCAGCAGCCAAGAATTTCGGGGTTTCCCCCCGCGCGAGCAGTACTTC
TRBJ2-7	TRBD2	TRBV6-5	many	CASSSGGAGYEQYF	TGTGCCAGCAGTTCCGGGGGGGCCGGCTACGAGCAGTACTTC
TRBJ2-7	.	TRBV6-5	few	CASSYSGPETGPWWGEQYF	TGTGCCAGCAGTTACTCGGGCCCTGAAACGGGACCCTGGTGGGGCGAGCAGTACTTC
TRBJ2-1	TRBD1	TRBV10-3	few	CATQGQGLDNEQFF	TGTGCCACCCAGGGACAGGGCCTTGACAATGAGCAGTTCTTC
TRBJ2-1	.	TRBV29-1	many	CSVEPDNEQFF	TGCAGCGTCGAGCCAGACAATGAGCAGTTCTTC
TRBJ1-1	TRBD1	TRBV5-1	few	CASTQRTGGNGEAFF	TGCGCCAGCACCCAGAGGACAGGGGGTAATGGTGAAGCTTTCTTT
TRBJ1-1	.	TRBV20-1	few	CSARVVNTEAFF	TGCAGTGCGAGAGTAGTGAACACTGAAGCTTTCTTT
TRBJ2-1	.	TRBV12-3/TRBV12-4	.	CASSLPRGAQKANEQFF	TGTGCCAGCAGTTTGCCTCGTGGGGCCCAAAAGGCCAATGAGCAGTTCTTC
TRBJ2-3	TRBD2	TRBV20-1	.	CSARLSGGSRTSTDTQYF	TGCAGTGCTAGGTTAAGCGGGGGGTCCCGAACTAGCACAGATACGCAGTATTTT
TRBJ2-7	TRBD1	TRBV5-1	.	CASSFSGTAVYEQYF	TGCGCCAGCAGCTTCTCCGGGACAGCGGTATACGAGCAGTACTTC
TRBJ1-5	.	TRBV15	few	CATSRGGPDQPQHF	TGTGCCACCAGCAGAGGGGGGCCGGATCAGCCCCAGCATTTT
TRBJ1-6	TRBD1	TRBV6-2/TRBV6-3	.	CASSHGTAYNSPLHF	TGTGCCAGCAGTCACGGGACAGCCTATAATTCACCCCTCCACTTT
TRBJ2-3	TRBD1	TRBV11-2	many	CASSLIRGQGPDTQYF	TGTGCCAGCAGCTTGATAAGGGGACAGGGCCCAGATACGCAGTATTTT
TRBJ1-5	.	TRBV4-2	many	CASSQDLAVGQPQHF	TGTGCCAGCAGCCAAGATTTGGCGGTTGGACAGCCCCAGCATTTT
TRBJ2-1	TRBD2	TRBV20-1	.	CSARPGLAGSYNEQFF	TGCAGTGCTAGACCGGGACTAGCAGGGTCCTACAATGAGCAGTTCTTC
TRBJ2-3	TRBD2	TRBV18	.	CASSSWTSGSADTQYF	TGTGCCAGCTCATCCTGGACTAGCGGGAGCGCAGATACGCAGTATTTT
TRBJ2-1	TRBD2	TRBV24-1	many	CATGTSGYEQFF	TGTGCCACCGGAACTAGCGGCTATGAGCAGTTCTTC
TRBJ2-7	TRBD1	TRBV28	many	CASSFGRQGKYF	TGTGCCAGCAGTTTCGGTAGACAGGGGAAGTACTTC
TRBJ2-5	.	TRBV20-1	many	CSVKSGGPAQETQYF	TGCAGTGTCAAGTCTGGAGGCCCAGCCCAAGAGACCCAGTACTTC
TRBJ2-1	.	TRBV20-1	many	CSATKGVNEQFF	TGCAGTGCCACCAAAGGGGTCAATGAGCAGTTCTTC
TRBJ1-6	.	TRBV9	.	CASSAQSGMASPLHF	TGTGCCAGCAGCGCCCAGTCAGGGATGGCTTCACCCCTCCACTTT
TRBJ2-7	TRBD2	TRBV11-2	many	CASSLAVAGVYEQYF	TGTGCCAGCAGCTTAGCGGTAGCGGGAGTTTACGAGCAGTACTTC
TRBJ2-3	.	TRBV12-3/TRBV12-4	many	CASSLGSHIDTQYF	TGTGCCAGCAGTTTGGGTAGTCATATAGATACGCAGTATTTT
TRBJ2-5	.	TRBV27	few	CASGSETQYF	TGTGCCAGCGGGTCCGAGACCCAGTACTTC
TRBJ1-2	.	TRBV4-3	many	CASSQDGRESTF	TGCGCCAGCAGCCAAGATGGAAGGGAGTCCACCTTC